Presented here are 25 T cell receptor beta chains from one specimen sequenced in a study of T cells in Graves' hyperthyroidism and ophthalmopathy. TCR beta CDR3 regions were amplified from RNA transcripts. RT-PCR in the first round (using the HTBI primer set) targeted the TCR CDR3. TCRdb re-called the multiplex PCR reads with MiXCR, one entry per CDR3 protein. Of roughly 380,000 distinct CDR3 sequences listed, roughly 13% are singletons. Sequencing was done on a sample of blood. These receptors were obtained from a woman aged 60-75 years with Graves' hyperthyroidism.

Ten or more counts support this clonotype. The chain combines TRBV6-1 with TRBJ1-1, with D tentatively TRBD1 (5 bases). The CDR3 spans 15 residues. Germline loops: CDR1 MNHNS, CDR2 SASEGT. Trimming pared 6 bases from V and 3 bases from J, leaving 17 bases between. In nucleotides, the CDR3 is TGTGCCAGCAGGGGGACGGGGTTGGGGGACACTGAAGCTTTCTTT. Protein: CASRGTGLGDTEAFF.

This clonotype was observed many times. The CDR3 is CASSLRGGGTTDTQYF. CDR3 DNA: TGTGCCAGCAGCCTGCGGGGGGGGGGAACTACAGATACGCAGTATTTT. This sequence joins TRBV27 and TRBJ2-3, with TRBD2 matching 9 bases. The CDR3 totals 16 residues. Germline V gene lookup returns CDR1 MNHEY and CDR2 SMNVEV (reference sequence). Trimming removed 6 bases from V and 3 bases from J; junction bases left unmatched: 10.

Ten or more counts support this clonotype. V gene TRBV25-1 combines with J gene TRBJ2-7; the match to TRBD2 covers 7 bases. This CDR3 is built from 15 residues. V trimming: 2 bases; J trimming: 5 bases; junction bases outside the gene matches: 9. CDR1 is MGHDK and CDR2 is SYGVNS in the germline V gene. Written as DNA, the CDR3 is TGTGCCAGCAGTGAAACGAGTTGGGAGGGAAACGAGCAGTACTTC. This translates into CASSETSWEGNEQYF.

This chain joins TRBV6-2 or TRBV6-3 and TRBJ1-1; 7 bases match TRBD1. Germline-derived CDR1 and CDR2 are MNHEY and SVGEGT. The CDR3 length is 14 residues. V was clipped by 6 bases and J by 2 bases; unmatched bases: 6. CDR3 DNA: TGTGCCAGCAGCTATGGACAGGCCAACACTGAAGCTTTCTTT. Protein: CASSYGQANTEAFF.

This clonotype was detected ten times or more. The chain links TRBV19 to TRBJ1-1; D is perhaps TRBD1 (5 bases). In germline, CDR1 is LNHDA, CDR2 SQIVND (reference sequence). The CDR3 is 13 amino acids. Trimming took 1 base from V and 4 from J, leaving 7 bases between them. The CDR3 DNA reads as TGTGCCAGTAGTATAGTGGGGGGCACTGAAGCTTTCTTT. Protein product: CASSIVGGTEAFF.

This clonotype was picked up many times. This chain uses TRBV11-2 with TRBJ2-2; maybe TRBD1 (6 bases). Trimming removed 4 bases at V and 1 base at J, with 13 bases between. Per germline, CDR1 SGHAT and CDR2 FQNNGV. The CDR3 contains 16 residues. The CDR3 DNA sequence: TGTGCCAGCAGCTCGTACGGACAGCAGAACACCGGGGAGCTGTTTTTT. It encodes CASSSYGQQNTGELFF.

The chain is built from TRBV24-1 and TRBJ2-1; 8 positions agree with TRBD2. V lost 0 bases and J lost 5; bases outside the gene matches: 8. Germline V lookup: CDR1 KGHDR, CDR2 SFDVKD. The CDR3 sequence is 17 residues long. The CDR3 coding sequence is TGTGCCACCAGTGATTTGCCCGGGGGGGGCCTGAACAATGAGCAGTTCTTC. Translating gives CATSDLPGGGLNNEQFF.

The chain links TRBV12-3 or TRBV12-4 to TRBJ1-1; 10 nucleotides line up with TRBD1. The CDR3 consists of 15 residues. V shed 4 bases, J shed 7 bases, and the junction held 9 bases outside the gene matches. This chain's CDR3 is CASSWTGGLIDEAFF. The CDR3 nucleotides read TGTGCCAGCAGTTGGACAGGGGGTTTGATAGATGAAGCTTTCTTT.

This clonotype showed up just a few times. CDR3 DNA: TGCGCCAGCAGCTTGGTATCGCGAAGTAGCTCTGGGGCCAACGTCCTGACTTTC. Protein sequence: CASSLVSRSSSGANVLTF. The genes are TRBV5-1 and TRBJ2-6; D gene unclear. Trimming removed 0 bases at V and 0 bases at J, with 13 bases between. Germline V gives CDR1 SGHRS, CDR2 YFSETQ. The CDR3 runs to 18 residues. Using reference TRBV5-1 and TRBJ2-6 for the parts outside the CDR3, the full variable domain is KAGVTQTPRYLIKTRGQQVTLSCSPISGHRSVSWYQQTPGQGLQFLFEYFSETQRNKGNFPGRFSGRQFSNSRSEMNVSTLELGDSALYLCASSLVSRSSSGANVLTFGAGSRLTVL.

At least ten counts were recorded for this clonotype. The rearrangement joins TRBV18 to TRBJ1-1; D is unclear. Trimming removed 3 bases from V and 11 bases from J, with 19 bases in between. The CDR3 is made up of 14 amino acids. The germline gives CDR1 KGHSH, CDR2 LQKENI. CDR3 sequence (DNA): TGTGCCAGCTCACCCACCGGACGGTCAGCACTCGCTTTCTTT. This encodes CASSPTGRSALAFF.

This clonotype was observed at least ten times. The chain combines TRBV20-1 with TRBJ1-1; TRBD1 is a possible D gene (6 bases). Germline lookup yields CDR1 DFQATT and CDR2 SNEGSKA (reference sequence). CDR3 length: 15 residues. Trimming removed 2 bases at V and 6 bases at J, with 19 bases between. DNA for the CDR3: TGCAGTGCTAGACCCGACAGGAAGCGGGGCCCTGAAGCTTTCTTT. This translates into CSARPDRKRGPEAFF.

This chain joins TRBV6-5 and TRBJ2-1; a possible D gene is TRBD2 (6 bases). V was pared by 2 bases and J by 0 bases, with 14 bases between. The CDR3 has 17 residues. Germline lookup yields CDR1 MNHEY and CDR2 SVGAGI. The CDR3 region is CASSYVLAAYSYNEQFF. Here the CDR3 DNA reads TGTGCCAGCAGTTACGTTTTAGCGGCCTACTCCTACAATGAGCAGTTCTTC.

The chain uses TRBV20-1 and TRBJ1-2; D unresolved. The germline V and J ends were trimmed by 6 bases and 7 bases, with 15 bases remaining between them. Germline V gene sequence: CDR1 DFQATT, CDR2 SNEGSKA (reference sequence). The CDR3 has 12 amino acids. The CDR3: CSAPPKGGGYTF. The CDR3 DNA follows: TGCAGTGCACCACCCAAGGGTGGTGGCTACACCTTC.

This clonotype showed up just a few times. In DNA form, the CDR3 reads TGTGCCATCCTATACCAGACAGGGGGCCCACCCTATGGCTACACCTTC. Its protein product is CAILYQTGGPPYGYTF. The rearrangement links TRBV10-3 to TRBJ1-2, with 10 positions matching TRBD1. Germline trimming cut 8 bases from V and 4 bases from J; bases unmatched to any gene: 13. There are 16 residues in the CDR3. Germline V gene data show CDR1 as ENHRY and CDR2 as SYGVKD.

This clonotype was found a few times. CDR3 loop: CAWISRAKNIQYF. CDR3 sequence (DNA): TGTGCCTGGATTAGTAGAGCCAAAAACATTCAGTACTTC. The gene calls are TRBV30 and TRBJ2-4, with D uncertain. Germline V lookup: CDR1 GTSNPN, CDR2 SVGIG (reference sequence). With 4 bases removed from V and 0 bases from J, the gap between germline ends came to 7 bases. This CDR3 region has 13 residues.

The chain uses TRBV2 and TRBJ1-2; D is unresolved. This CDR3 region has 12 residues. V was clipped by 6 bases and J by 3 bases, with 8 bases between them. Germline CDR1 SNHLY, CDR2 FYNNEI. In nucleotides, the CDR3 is TGTGCCAGCAGACTCACCCACTATGGCTACACCTTC. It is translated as CASRLTHYGYTF. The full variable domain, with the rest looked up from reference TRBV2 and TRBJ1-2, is EPEVTQTPSHQVTQMGQEVILRCVPISNHLYFYWYRQILGQKVEFLVSFYNNEISEKSEIFDDQFSVERPDGSNFTLKIRSTKLEDSAMYFCASRLTHYGYTFGSGTRLTVV.

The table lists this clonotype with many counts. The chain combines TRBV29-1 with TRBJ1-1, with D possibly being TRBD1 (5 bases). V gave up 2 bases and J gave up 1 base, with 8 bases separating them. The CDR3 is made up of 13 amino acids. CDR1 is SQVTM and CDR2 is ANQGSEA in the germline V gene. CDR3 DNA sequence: TGCAGCGTTGAAAGGCAGGGGAACACTGAAGCTTTCTTT. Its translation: CSVERQGNTEAFF.

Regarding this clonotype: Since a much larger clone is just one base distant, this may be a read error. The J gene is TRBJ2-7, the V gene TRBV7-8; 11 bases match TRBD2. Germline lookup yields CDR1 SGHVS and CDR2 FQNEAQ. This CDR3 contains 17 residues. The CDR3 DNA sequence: TGTGCCGGCAGCTTAGGGCTAGCGGGAGGCTTCTACTACGAGCAGTACTTC. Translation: CAGSLGLAGGFYYEQYF.

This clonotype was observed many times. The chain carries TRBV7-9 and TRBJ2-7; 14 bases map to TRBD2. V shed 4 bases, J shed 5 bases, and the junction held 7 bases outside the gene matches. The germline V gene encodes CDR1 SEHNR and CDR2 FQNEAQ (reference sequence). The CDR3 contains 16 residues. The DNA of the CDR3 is TGTGCCAGCAGCTCTAATGGGACTAGCGGGAGAAACGAGCAGTACTTC. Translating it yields CASSSNGTSGRNEQYF.

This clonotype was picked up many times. This chain's CDR3 is CASGGQYF. In DNA, the CDR3 is TGTGCCAGCGGCGGGCAGTACTTC. This chain connects TRBV28 to TRBJ2-7, with no clear D. CDR1 MDHEN and CDR2 SYDVKM come from the germline V gene. CDR3 size: 8 residues. Trimming removed 8 bases at V and 9 bases at J, with 5 bases between.

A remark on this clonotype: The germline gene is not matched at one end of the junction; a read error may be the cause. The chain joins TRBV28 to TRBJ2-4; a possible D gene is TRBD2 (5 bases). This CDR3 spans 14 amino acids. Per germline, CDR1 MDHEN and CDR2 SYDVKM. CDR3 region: CASSLWDGKTIQYF. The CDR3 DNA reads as TGTGCCAGCAGTTTATGGGACGGGAAAACCATTCAGTACTTC.

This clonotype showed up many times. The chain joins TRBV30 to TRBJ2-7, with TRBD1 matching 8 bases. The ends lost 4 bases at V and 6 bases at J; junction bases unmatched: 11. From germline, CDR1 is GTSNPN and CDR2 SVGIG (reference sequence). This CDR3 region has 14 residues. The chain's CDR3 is CAWKIGQGGSEQYF. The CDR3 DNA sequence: TGTGCCTGGAAAATAGGACAGGGTGGCAGCGAGCAGTACTTC.

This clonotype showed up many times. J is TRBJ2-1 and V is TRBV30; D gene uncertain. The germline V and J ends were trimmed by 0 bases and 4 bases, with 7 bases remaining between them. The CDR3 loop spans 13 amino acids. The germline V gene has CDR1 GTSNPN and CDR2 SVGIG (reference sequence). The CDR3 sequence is CAWSVKGYNEQFF. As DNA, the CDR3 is TGTGCCTGGAGTGTAAAGGGTTACAATGAGCAGTTCTTC. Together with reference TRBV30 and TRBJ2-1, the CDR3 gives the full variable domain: SQTIHQWPATLVQPVGSPLSLECTVEGTSNPNLYWYRQAAGRGLQLLFYSVGIGQISSEVPQNLSASRPQDRQFILSSKKLLLSDSGFYLCAWSVKGYNEQFFGPGTRLTVL.

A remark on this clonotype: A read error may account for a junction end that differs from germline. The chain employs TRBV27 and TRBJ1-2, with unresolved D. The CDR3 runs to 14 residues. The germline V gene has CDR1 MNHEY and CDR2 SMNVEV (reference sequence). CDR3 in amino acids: CASIDSGLSYGYAF. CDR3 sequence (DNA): TGTGCCAGCATAGACTCGGGCCTTTCCTATGGCTACGCCTTC.

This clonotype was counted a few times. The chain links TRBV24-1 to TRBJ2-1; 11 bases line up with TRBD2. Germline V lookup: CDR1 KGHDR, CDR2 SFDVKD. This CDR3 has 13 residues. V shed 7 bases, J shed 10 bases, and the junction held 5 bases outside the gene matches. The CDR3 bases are TGTGCCACCAGGGGTAGCGGGAGGGACGAGCAGTTCTTC. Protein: CATRGSGRDEQFF.